This TCR beta chain was recorded in a study of blood T cell repertoires in COVID-19. Trimming shortened V by 7 bases and J by 6 bases, and 13 bases separated the two germline ends. Germline V gene sequence: CDR1 MDHEN, CDR2 SYDVKM. This CDR3 has 13 amino acids. Authors' processing steps: Nucleated cell number was recorded as an estimate derived from reference gene primer amplification. The assay was immunoSEQ multiplex PCR, and TCRdb's table has in-frame clones only and misses some. The V and J calls and clone size are taken from that table; D and trimming were inferred from the DNA. This sample has over 80,000 clones, with roughly 90% found just once.

The source material was peripheral blood. J is TRBJ1-5 and V is TRBV28; D is possibly TRBD1 (6 bases). This receptor was obtained from a man aged 80 or over with active or convalescent COVID-19. CDR3 residues: CASNSQGRQPQHF. CDR3 DNA: TGTGCCAGCAACTCACAGGGTCGTCAGCCCCAGCATTTT.